Presented here are 16 T cell receptor beta chains from one specimen sequenced in a study of blood T cell repertoires in COVID-19. Libraries were prepared by immunoSEQ multiplex PCR; TCRdb keeps only in-frame clonotypes and omits some of them. The table has 100,000 to 120,000 clones, 80% to 90% seen once; the top ten hold approximately 4.5%. The sequenced sample consisted of peripheral blood. Receptors were obtained from a woman aged 45 to 65 with acute or convalescent COVID-19.

CDR3 region: CASSTTVIEQYF. The CDR3 bases are TGCGCCAGCAGCACGACAGTGATCGAGCAGTACTTC. J is TRBJ2-7 and V is TRBV5-1, with D tentatively TRBD1 (5 bases). Trimming shortened V by 4 bases and J by 6 bases, and 11 bases separated the two germline ends. CDR1 is SGHRS and CDR2 is YFSETQ in the germline V gene. There are 12 residues in the CDR3.

The chain carries TRBV7-8 and TRBJ1-4; 7 bases align to TRBD1. The CDR3 loop spans 15 amino acids. Germline CDR1 SGHVS, CDR2 FQNEAQ. The trim removed 4 bases at V and 0 bases at J, leaving 2 bases unmatched. The CDR3 nucleotides are TGTGCCAGCAGCTCTACAGGGGCAACTAATGAAAAACTGTTTTTT. Amino acids: CASSSTGATNEKLFF.

This clone was seen once. This chain uses TRBV11-2 with TRBJ1-1; 8 positions match TRBD1. Germline CDR1 and CDR2: SGHAT and FQNNGV. The CDR3 length is 14 residues. Unmatched junction bases numbered 7, after V lost 5 bases and J lost 5 bases. The CDR3 loop reads CASSLLDRGTEAFF. Here the CDR3 DNA reads TGTGCCAGCAGCCTTCTTGACAGGGGAACTGAAGCTTTCTTT.

V gene TRBV30 combines with J gene TRBJ1-6, with a possible D match to TRBD1 (6 bases). The germline V and J ends were trimmed by 0 bases and 7 bases, with 10 bases remaining between them. CDR1 and CDR2 (germline): GTSNPN, SVGIG (reference sequence). The CDR3 is 14 amino acids. The CDR3 DNA is TGTGCCTGGAGTGTAAACAGGGAGAATTCACCCCTCCACTTT. This translates into CAWSVNRENSPLHF.

This chain connects TRBV20-1 to TRBJ2-7, with unresolved D. CDR3 length equals 11 residues. Trimming took 5 bases from V and 6 from J, leaving 11 bases between them. The germline gives CDR1 DFQATT, CDR2 SNEGSKA (reference sequence). The CDR3 here is CSAPTPGEQYF. CDR3 DNA: TGCAGTGCTCCCACCCCCGGCGAGCAGTACTTC.

The J gene is TRBJ1-2, the V gene TRBV28; 11 nucleotides line up with TRBD1. CDR1 and CDR2 (germline): MDHEN, SYDVKM. Losses at the gene ends were 4 bases for V and 4 bases for J; bases not matched to a gene: 8. This CDR3 has 16 residues. CDR3 loop: CASSSISGTGGYGYTF. In nucleotides, the CDR3 is TGTGCCAGCAGTTCGATTTCCGGGACAGGGGGCTATGGCTACACCTTC.

The rearrangement uses TRBV7-2 and TRBJ1-2, with 9 positions matching TRBD1. Trimming removed 1 base from V and 4 bases from J; junction bases left unmatched: 4. This CDR3 is built from 15 residues. CDR1 is SGHTA and CDR2 is FQGNSA in the germline V gene. In DNA form, the CDR3 reads TGTGCCAGCAGCTTAGATGGGACAGGGCCCTATGGCTACACCTTC. Translation gives CASSLDGTGPYGYTF.

The V gene is TRBV7-3, the J gene TRBJ1-5, with TRBD1 matching over 10 bases. Germline trimming cut 4 bases from V and 2 bases from J; bases unmatched to any gene: 8. Germline CDR1 and CDR2: SGHTA and FQGTGA. The CDR3 length is 17 residues. The DNA for the CDR3 is TGTGCCAGCAGCTCCCACACCGGGACAGGGGGCAATCAGCCCCAGCATTTT. It yields the protein CASSSHTGTGGNQPQHF.

The chain joins TRBV7-9 to TRBJ1-2; D remains ambiguous. This CDR3 is 10 amino acids long. Deletions cut 5 bases from V and 5 bases from J, with 3 bases between. Germline-derived CDR1 and CDR2 are SEHNR and FQNEAQ (reference sequence). The DNA for the CDR3 is TGTGCCAGCAGCCCGTATGGCTACACCTTC. Its translation: CASSPYGYTF.

This clone was seen a handful of times. V is TRBV6-2 or TRBV6-3 and J is TRBJ1-4; 9 bases match TRBD1. From germline, CDR1 is MNHEY and CDR2 SVGEGT. This CDR3 spans 16 amino acids. V was pared by 4 bases and J by 5 bases, with 8 bases of the junction left unmatched. The CDR3 DNA reads as TGTGCCAGCAGTTCCTCCTCCGGGACAGGGAATGAAAAACTGTTTTTT. Residues: CASSSSSGTGNEKLFF.

The V gene is TRBV18, the J gene TRBJ1-1; D not resolved. Per the germline V gene, CDR1 is KGHSH and CDR2 is LQKENI. This CDR3 has 16 residues. V lost 0 bases and J lost 2, with 13 bases in between. For the CDR3, the DNA is TGTGCCAGCTCACCACCCAGGTCGGGAACTAACACTGAAGCTTTCTTT. This translates into CASSPPRSGTNTEAFF.

This clone was seen a few times. The V gene is TRBV2, the J gene TRBJ1-2; TRBD1 might be the D (6 bases). Trimming cost V 8 bases and J 8 bases, with 24 bases left between them. This CDR3 has 15 amino acids. Germline V gene sequence: CDR1 SNHLY, CDR2 FYNNEI. The CDR3 region has the DNA TGTGCCAGCTCCCTGGATACAGGGTCGGAAGAAGGCTACACCTTC. Translation: CASSLDTGSEEGYTF.

CDR3 nucleotide sequence: TGTGCCAGCACCCAGACACCGAACACTGAAGCTTTCTTT. It is translated as CASTQTPNTEAFF. The chain combines TRBV12-3 or TRBV12-4 with TRBJ1-1, with D unresolved. Trimming shortened V by 7 bases and J by 1 base, and 10 bases separated the two germline ends. The CDR3 consists of 13 residues.

This chain links TRBV28 with TRBJ2-3, with a weak D call TRBD2 (6 bases). V shed 6 bases and J shed 3 bases, with 16 bases lying between them. Germline V gives CDR1 MDHEN, CDR2 SYDVKM. This CDR3 has 15 amino acids. The CDR3 nucleotides read TGTGCCAGCAGGGAGGGGTCGGCGGGGACAGATACGCAGTATTTT. It is translated as CASREGSAGTDTQYF.

The DNA of the CDR3 is TGTGCCAGTAGTATGAGCAACACAGATACGCAGTATTTT. Residues: CASSMSNTDTQYF. This chain joins TRBV19 and TRBJ2-3; no firm D call. The germline V gene encodes CDR1 LNHDA and CDR2 SQIVND (reference sequence). Trimming removed 3 bases at V and 2 bases at J, with 6 bases between. The CDR3 length is 13 residues.

This clone was recorded a few times. The CDR3 nucleotides are TGCGCCAGCAGCCAAGAAACTTTGAGGACCGGGGAGCTGTTTTTT. This sequence encodes CASSQETLRTGELFF. The chain uses TRBV4-1 and TRBJ2-2; D not certain. Between the trimmed V and J ends, which lost 0 bases and 5 bases, there was a span of 10 bases. Germline V CDR1 and CDR2: MGHRA, YSYEKL. This CDR3 is 15 amino acids long.